This TCR beta chain is from a study of T cells in Graves' hyperthyroidism and ophthalmopathy. Study in general: Peripheral blood specimens were obtained at initial diagnosis, prior to any treatment. Overall study results and limits: Clonotypes that were expanded in thyroid above 0.001 mostly appeared in blood too.

To note about this clonotype: Its antigen is undetermined.

In making diagnoses, clinical symptoms, serum thyroxine and TRAb, thyroid ultrasound and orbital computed tomography were all used. 10 ml fresh peripheral blood yielded the PBMCs. Trimming removed 7 bases from V and 0 bases from J, with 21 bases in between. This CDR3 is 17 amino acids long. It was RNA transcripts that yielded the amplified TCR beta CDR3 regions. HTBI primers were used for first-round RT-PCR of the TCR CDR3. TCRdb passed the multiplex PCR reads through MiXCR, listing each CDR3 protein once. Seen here are 550,000 to 650,000 distinct CDR3 sequences, 14% observed once, and the top ten hold 5.8%.

The sequenced sample was blood. This clonotype was sampled from a woman aged 30 to 39 with Graves' hyperthyroidism that later progressed to Graves' ophthalmopathy. The chain recombines TRBV12-3 or TRBV12-4 with TRBJ1-1; no clear D gene. CDR3 sequence reads: CASTKPVTEPMNTEAFF. For the CDR3, the DNA is TGTGCCAGCACTAAACCCGTTACAGAACCGATGAACACTGAAGCTTTCTTT.